These T cell receptor beta chains were read from a single sample in a study of blood T cell repertoires in COVID-19. Clones were sequenced by immunoSEQ multiplex PCR, and TCRdb holds only the in-frame ones, with some missing. This table has around 400,000 clones, 90% to 95% appearing once. The sample comprised PBMCs or T cells enriched from blood (not recorded which). The receptors stem from a woman aged 40-49 years who had been exposed to COVID-19. CDR3s include the opening cysteine and the closing phenylalanine or tryptophan. D genes are given only for firm matches. Clone size is stated in some rows and not others, as once, few, many or a class when expanded.

d_call: TRBD1; j_call: TRBJ1-6; clone_size: NA; v_call: TRBV7-2; cdr3_aa: CASSRGQRPSPLHF; cdr3_nt: TGTGCCAGCAGCCGGGGACAGCGACCATCGCCCCTCCACTTT
d_call: NA; j_call: TRBJ1-1; clone_size: NA; v_call: TRBV7-3; cdr3_aa: CASSYSPGPGVEAFF; cdr3_nt: TGTGCCAGCAGCTACTCACCGGGTCCCGGGGTTGAAGCTTTCTTT
d_call: TRBD1; j_call: TRBJ1-2; clone_size: NA; v_call: TRBV7-8; cdr3_aa: CASSVNHRDRVYGYTF; cdr3_nt: TGTGCCAGCAGCGTAAACCACCGGGACAGGGTATATGGCTACACCTTC
d_call: NA; j_call: TRBJ2-3; clone_size: NA; v_call: TRBV7-3; cdr3_aa: CASSWGGTDTQYF; cdr3_nt: TGTGCCAGCTCGTGGGGGGGCACAGATACGCAGTATTTT
d_call: NA; j_call: TRBJ1-2; clone_size: NA; v_call: TRBV19; cdr3_aa: CASSIGVGYTF; cdr3_nt: TGTGCCAGTAGTATCGGGGTAGGCTACACCTTC
d_call: NA; j_call: TRBJ2-7; clone_size: NA; v_call: TRBV27; cdr3_aa: CASSLGAGTYEQYF; cdr3_nt: TGTGCCAGCAGTTTAGGCGCGGGAACCTACGAGCAGTACTTC
d_call: TRBD1; j_call: TRBJ2-7; clone_size: NA; v_call: TRBV7-9; cdr3_aa: CASSPGTDIYEQYF; cdr3_nt: TGTGCCAGCAGCCCCGGGACAGACATCTACGAGCAGTACTTC
d_call: NA; j_call: TRBJ1-1; clone_size: NA; v_call: TRBV5-1; cdr3_aa: CASPRGVSGTEAFF; cdr3_nt: TGCGCCAGCCCTCGAGGCGTATCGGGCACTGAAGCTTTCTTT
d_call: NA; j_call: TRBJ1-5; clone_size: once; v_call: TRBV6-5; cdr3_aa: CASSYGGGSNQPQHF; cdr3_nt: TGTGCCAGCAGTTATGGTGGGGGGAGCAATCAGCCCCAGCATTTT
d_call: NA; j_call: TRBJ1-2; clone_size: NA; v_call: TRBV20-1; cdr3_aa: CSARQDRGYTF; cdr3_nt: TGCAGTGCTAGGCAGGACAGAGGCTACACCTTC
d_call: TRBD2; j_call: TRBJ2-3; clone_size: NA; v_call: TRBV5-1; cdr3_aa: CASSMQRGGIDTQYF; cdr3_nt: TGCGCCAGCAGCATGCAGCGGGGGGGAATTGATACGCAGTATTTT
d_call: NA; j_call: TRBJ1-1; clone_size: NA; v_call: TRBV7-9; cdr3_aa: CASSPAGGTEAFF; cdr3_nt: TGTGCCAGCAGCCCCGCGGGAGGGACTGAAGCTTTCTTT
d_call: NA; j_call: TRBJ1-2; clone_size: NA; v_call: TRBV12-3/TRBV12-4; cdr3_aa: CASSLDHNYGYTF; cdr3_nt: TGTGCCAGCAGCCTAGACCATAACTATGGCTACACCTTC
d_call: NA; j_call: TRBJ1-2; clone_size: NA; v_call: TRBV5-5; cdr3_aa: CASSFGVTYGYTF; cdr3_nt: TGTGCCAGCAGCTTCGGAGTCACCTATGGCTACACCTTC